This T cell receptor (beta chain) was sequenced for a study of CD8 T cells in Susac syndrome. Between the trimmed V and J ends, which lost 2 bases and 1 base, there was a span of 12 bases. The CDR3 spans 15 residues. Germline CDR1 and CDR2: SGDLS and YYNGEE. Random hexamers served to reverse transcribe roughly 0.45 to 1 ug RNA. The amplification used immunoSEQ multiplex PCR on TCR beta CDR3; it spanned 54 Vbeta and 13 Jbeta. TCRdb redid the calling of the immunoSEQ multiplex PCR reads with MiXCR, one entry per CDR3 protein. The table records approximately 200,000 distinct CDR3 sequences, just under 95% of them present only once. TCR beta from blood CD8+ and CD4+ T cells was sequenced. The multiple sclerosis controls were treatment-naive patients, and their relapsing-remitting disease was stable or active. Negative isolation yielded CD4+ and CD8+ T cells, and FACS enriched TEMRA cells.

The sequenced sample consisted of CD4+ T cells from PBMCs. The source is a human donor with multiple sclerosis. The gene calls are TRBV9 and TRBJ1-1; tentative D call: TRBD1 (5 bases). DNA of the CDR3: TGTGCCAGCAGCGTCTCAGGGAGCTGGAACACTGAAGCTTTCTTT. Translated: CASSVSGSWNTEAFF. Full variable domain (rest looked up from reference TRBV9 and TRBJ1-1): DSGVTQTPKHLITATGQRVTLRCSPRSGDLSVYWYQQSLDQGLQFLIQYYNGEERAKGNILERFSAQQFPDLHSELNLSSLELGDSALYFCASSVSGSWNTEAFFGQGTRLTVV.